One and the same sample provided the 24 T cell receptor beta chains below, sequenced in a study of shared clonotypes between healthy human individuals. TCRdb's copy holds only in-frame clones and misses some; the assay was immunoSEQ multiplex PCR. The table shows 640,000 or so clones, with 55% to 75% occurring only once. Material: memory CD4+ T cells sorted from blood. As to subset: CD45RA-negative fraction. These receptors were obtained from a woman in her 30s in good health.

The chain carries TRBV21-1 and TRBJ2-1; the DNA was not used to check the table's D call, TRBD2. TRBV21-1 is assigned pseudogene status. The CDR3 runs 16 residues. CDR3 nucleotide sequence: TGTGCCAGCAGCAAAAGGACTTCAGGCTCCTACAATGAGCAGTTCTTC. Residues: CASSKRTSGSYNEQFF.

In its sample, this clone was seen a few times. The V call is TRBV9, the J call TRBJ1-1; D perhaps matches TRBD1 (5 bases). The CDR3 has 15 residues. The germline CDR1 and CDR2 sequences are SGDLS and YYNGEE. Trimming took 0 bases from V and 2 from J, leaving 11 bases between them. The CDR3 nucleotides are TGTGCCAGCAGCGTAGTTGGACAAATAAACACTGAAGCTTTCTTT. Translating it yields CASSVVGQINTEAFF.

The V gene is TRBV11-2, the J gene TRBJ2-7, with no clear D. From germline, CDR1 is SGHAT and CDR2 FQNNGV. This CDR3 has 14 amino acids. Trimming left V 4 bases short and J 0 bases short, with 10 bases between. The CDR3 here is CASSSTVGSYEQYF. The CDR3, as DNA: TGTGCCAGCAGCTCGACGGTAGGCTCCTACGAGCAGTACTTC.

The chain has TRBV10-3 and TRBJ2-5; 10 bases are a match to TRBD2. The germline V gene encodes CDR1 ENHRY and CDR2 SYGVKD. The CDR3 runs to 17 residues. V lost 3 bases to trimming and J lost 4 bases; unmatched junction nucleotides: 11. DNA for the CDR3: TGTGCCATCAGTGAAAAGCGGGAGGGCCAGGAGGCAGAGACCCAGTACTTC. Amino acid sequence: CAISEKREGQEAETQYF.

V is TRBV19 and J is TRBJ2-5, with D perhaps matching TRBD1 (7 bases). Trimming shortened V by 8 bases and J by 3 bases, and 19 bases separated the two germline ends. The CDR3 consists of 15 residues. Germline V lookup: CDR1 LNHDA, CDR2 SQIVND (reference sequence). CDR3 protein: CASGGGRGRKETQYF. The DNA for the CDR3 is TGTGCCAGTGGGGGTGGCAGGGGGAGGAAAGAGACCCAGTACTTC. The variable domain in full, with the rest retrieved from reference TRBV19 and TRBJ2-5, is DGGITQSPKYLFRKEGQNVTLSCEQNLNHDAMYWYRQDPGQGLRLIYYSQIVNDFQKGDIAEGYSVSREKKESFPLTVTSAQKNPTAFYLCASGGGRGRKETQYFGPGTRLLVL.

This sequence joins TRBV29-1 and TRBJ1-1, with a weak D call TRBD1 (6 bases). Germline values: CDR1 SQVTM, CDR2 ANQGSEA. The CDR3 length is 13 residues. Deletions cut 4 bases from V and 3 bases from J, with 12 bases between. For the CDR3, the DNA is TGCAGCGTTGCAGGGGCCGGGGACACTGAAGCTTTCTTT. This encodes CSVAGAGDTEAFF.

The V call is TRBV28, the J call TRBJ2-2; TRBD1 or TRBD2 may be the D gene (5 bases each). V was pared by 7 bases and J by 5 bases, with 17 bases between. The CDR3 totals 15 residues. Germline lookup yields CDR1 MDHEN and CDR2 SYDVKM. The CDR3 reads CASKGGGEGTGELFF. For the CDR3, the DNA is TGTGCCAGCAAAGGTGGGGGAGAGGGGACCGGGGAGCTGTTTTTT.

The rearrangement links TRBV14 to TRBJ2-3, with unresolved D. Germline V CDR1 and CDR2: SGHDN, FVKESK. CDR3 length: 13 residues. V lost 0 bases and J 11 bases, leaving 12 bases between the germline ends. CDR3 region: CASSQERTVLQYF. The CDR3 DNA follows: TGTGCCAGCAGCCAAGAGAGGACCGTTCTGCAGTATTTT.

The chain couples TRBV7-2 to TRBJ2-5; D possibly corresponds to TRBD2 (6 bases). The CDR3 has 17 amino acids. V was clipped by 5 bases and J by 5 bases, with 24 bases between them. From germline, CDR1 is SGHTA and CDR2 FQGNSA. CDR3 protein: CASSEQLPGRGSETQYF. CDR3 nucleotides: TGTGCCAGCAGCGAACAACTTCCCGGGAGAGGATCGGAGACCCAGTACTTC.

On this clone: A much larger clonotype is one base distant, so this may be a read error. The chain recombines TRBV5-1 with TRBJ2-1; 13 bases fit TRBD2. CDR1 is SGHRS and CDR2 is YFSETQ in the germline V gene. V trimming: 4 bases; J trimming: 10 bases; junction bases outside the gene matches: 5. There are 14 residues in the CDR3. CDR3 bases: TGCGCCAGCAGCCCCGGGACTAGCGGGATCGAGCAGTTCTTC. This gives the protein CASSPGTSGIEQFF.

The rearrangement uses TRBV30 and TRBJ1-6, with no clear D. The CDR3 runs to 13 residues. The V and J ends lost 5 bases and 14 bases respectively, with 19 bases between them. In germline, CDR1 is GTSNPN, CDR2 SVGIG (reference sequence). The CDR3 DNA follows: TGTGCCTGGGAGCCGGCAGGCCCAACAACCCTCCACTTT. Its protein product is CAWEPAGPTTLHF.

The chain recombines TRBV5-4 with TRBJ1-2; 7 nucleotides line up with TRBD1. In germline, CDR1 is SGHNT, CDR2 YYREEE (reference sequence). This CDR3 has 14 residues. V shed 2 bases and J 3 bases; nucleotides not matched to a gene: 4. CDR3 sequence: CASSFRGQYYGYTF. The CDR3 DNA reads TGTGCCAGCAGCTTTAGGGGGCAATACTATGGCTACACCTTC.

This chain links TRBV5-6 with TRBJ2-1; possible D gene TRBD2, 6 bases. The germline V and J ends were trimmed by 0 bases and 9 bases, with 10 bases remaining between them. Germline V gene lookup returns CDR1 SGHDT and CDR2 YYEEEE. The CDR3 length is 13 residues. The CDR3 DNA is TGTGCCAGCAGCTTGGGAGGAGCGGGTGAGCAGTTCTTC. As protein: CASSLGGAGEQFF. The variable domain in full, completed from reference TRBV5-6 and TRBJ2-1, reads DAGVTQSPTHLIKTRGQQVTLRCSPKSGHDTVSWYQQALGQGPQFIFQYYEEEERQRGNFPDRFSGHQFPNYSSELNVNALLLGDSALYLCASSLGGAGEQFFGPGTRLTVL.

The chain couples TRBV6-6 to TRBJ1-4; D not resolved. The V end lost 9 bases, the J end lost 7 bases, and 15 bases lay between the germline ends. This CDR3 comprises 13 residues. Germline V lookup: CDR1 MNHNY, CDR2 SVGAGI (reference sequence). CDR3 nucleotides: TGTGCCAGTCACATGGGGTCAGGTGAAAAACTGTTTTTT. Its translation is CASHMGSGEKLFF.

This chain's CDR3 is CASSFGLAGGAGELFF. In DNA, the CDR3 is TGTGCCAGCAGTTTCGGACTAGCGGGAGGGGCCGGGGAGCTGTTTTTT. The chain carries TRBV6-5 and TRBJ2-2, with 15 bases that match TRBD2. J lost 6 bases, V lost 4 bases, and 3 bases had no gene match. There are 16 residues in the CDR3. CDR1 MNHEY and CDR2 SVGAGI come from the germline V gene.

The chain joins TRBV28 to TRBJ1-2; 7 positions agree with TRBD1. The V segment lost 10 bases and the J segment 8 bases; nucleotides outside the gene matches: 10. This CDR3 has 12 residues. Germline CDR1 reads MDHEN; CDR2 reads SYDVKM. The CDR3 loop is CATIGDRKGYTF. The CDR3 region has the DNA TGTGCCACCATCGGGGACAGAAAGGGCTACACCTTC.

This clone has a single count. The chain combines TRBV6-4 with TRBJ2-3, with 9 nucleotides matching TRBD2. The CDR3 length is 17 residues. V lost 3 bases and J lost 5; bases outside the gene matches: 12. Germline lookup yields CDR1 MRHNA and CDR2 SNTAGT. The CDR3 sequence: CASSDRLSGRLVDTQYF. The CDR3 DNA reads TGTGCCAGCAGTGATCGGCTGAGCGGGAGGCTAGTAGATACGCAGTATTTT.

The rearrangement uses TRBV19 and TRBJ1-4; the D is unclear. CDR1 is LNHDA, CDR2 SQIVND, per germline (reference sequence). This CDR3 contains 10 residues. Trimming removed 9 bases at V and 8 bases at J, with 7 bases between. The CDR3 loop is CASGREKLFF. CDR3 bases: TGTGCCAGCGGCAGAGAAAAACTGTTTTTT.

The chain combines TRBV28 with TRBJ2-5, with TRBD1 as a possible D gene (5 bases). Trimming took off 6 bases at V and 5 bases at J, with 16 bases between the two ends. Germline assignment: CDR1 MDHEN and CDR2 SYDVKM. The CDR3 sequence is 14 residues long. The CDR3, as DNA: TGTGCCAGCAGGGGGCTCGGATCCGGGGAGACCCAGTACTTC. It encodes CASRGLGSGETQYF.

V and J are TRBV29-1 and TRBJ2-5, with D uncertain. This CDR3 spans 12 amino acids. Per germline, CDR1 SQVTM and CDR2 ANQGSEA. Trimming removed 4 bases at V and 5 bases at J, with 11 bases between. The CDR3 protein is CSVGQDGETQYF. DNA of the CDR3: TGCAGCGTTGGGCAGGACGGGGAGACCCAGTACTTC.

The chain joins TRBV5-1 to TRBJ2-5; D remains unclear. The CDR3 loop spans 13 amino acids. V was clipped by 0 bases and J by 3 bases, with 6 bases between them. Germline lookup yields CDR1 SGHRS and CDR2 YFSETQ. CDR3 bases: TGCGCCAGCAGCTTGGGTCTAGAAGAGACCCAGTACTTC. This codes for CASSLGLEETQYF.

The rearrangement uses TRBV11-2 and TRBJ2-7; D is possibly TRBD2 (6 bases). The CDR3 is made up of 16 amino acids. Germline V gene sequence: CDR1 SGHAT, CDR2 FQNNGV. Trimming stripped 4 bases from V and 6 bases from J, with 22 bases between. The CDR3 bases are TGTGCCAGCAGCTGGGGGGTAGGCCGGGAGAAGGCCGAGCAGTACTTC. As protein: CASSWGVGREKAEQYF. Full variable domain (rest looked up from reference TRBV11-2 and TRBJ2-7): EAGVAQSPRYKIIEKRQSVAFWCNPISGHATLYWYQQILGQGPKLLIQFQNNGVVDDSQLPKDRFSAERLKGVDSTLKIQPAKLEDSAVYLCASSWGVGREKAEQYFGPGTRLTVT.

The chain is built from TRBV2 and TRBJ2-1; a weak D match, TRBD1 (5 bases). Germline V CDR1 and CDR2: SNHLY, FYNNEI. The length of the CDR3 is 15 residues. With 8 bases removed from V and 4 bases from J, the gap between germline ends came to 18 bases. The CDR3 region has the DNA TGTGCCAGCGGGTTAAGGCAGGGTATGTACAATGAGCAGTTCTTC. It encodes CASGLRQGMYNEQFF. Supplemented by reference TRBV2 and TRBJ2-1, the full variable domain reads EPEVTQTPSHQVTQMGQEVILRCVPISNHLYFYWYRQILGQKVEFLVSFYNNEISEKSEIFDDQFSVERPDGSNFTLKIRSTKLEDSAMYFCASGLRQGMYNEQFFGPGTRLTVL.

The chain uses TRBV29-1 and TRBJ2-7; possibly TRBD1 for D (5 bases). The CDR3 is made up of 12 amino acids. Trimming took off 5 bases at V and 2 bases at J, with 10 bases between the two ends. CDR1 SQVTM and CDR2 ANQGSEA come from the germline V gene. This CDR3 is CSVKDKTYEQYF. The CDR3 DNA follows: TGCAGCGTTAAGGACAAAACCTACGAGCAGTACTTC.